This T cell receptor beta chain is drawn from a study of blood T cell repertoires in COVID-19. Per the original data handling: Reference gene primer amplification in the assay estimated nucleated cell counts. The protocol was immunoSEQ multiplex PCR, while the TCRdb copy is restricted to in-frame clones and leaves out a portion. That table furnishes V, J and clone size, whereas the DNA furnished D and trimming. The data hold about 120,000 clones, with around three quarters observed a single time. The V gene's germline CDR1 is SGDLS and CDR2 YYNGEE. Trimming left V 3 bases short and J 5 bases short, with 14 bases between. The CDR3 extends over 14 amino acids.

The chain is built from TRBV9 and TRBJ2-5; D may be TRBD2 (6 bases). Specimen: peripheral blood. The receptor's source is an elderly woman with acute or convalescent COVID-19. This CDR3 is CASSGVPGVETQYF. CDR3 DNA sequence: TGTGCCAGCAGCGGGGTCCCGGGGGTGGAGACCCAGTACTTC.